This note documents a single T cell receptor (beta chain) sequence. Antigen specificity is unknown. Germline CDR1 LGHNA, CDR2 YNFKEQ. Trimming at V came to 6 bases and at J to 0 bases, leaving 2 bases not matched to a gene. The CDR3 runs 14 residues. The data belong to a study of shared clonotypes between healthy human individuals. Clones were sequenced by immunoSEQ multiplex PCR, and TCRdb holds only the in-frame ones, with some missing. This sample yields approximately 2,000,000 clones, of which 85% to 95% are seen a single time; 0.37% belongs to the top ten. General observations from the study: Non-shared clonotypes displayed generation probabilities falling below those of clonotypes present in all four donors.

This TCR was recovered from a man aged 18 to 35 in good health. Some clones in this sample may be carry-over from other donors' samples. The chain combines TRBV4-2 with TRBJ2-5, with 9 bases that match TRBD1. Sequences were obtained from naive CD4+ T cells from PBMCs. Specified subset: CD45RA+ positively selected. CDR3 protein: CASRGTGNQETQYF. Here the CDR3 DNA reads TGTGCCAGCAGGGGGACAGGGAACCAAGAGACCCAGTACTTC.